The rows below give T cell receptor beta chains drawn from one sample of a study of CD8 T cells in ankylosing spondylitis. TCRdb ran MiXCR on the 5' RACE reads and lists one entry per CDR3 protein. The data contain about 540,000 distinct CDR3 sequences, about 12% of them seen just once; the ten biggest clones take up almost 7%. The source material was blood, either unsorted or a sorted T cell fraction (not recorded which). Source of these receptors: a male donor with ankylosing spondylitis. The CDR3 runs from the conserved cysteine through the conserved F or W. D genes are given only for firm matches. Size tells how often a clone was seen (once, few, many) or the class of an expanded clone, and some rows leave it out.

few	TRBV7-9	TRBJ2-1	-	CASSLPEGLSTYNEQFF	TGTGCCAGCAGCTTACCAGAGGGACTCTCAACCTACAATGAGCAGTTCTTC
few	TRBV7-6	TRBJ2-7	-	CASSLGPGPSYEQYF	TGTGCCAGCAGCTTGGGACCGGGACCTTCCTACGAGCAGTACTTC
-	TRBV7-6	TRBJ2-7	-	CASSDTGTTYEQYF	TGTGCCAGCAGCGATACCGGGACCACATACGAGCAGTACTTC
many	TRBV29-1	TRBJ2-1	-	CSIKGGVGYNEQFF	TGCAGCATAAAGGGGGGGGTAGGGTACAATGAGCAGTTCTTC
many	TRBV24-1	TRBJ2-5	-	CATSDPSRPQETQYF	TGTGCCACCAGTGATCCCAGTCGACCTCAAGAGACCCAGTACTTC
-	TRBV11-3	TRBJ2-2	TRBD1	CASSSRTGPGELFF	TGTGCCAGCAGCTCACGGACAGGTCCCGGGGAGCTGTTTTTT
few	TRBV4-2	TRBJ2-2	TRBD2	CASSRTPKTSGSAGELFF	TGTGCCAGCAGCCGAACTCCAAAGACTAGCGGGAGTGCCGGGGAGCTGTTTTTT
many	TRBV20-1	TRBJ1-4	-	CSAVWATNEKLFF	TGCAGTGCTGTGTGGGCAACTAATGAAAAACTGTTTTTT
few	TRBV4-2	TRBJ2-2	-	CASSHPDTYTGELFF	TGTGCCAGCAGCCACCCGGACACTTACACCGGGGAGCTGTTTTTT
many	TRBV29-1	TRBJ2-3	-	CSVMNEGSDTQYF	TGCAGCGTCATGAATGAGGGGTCAGATACGCAGTATTTT
-	TRBV7-2	TRBJ1-1	TRBD1	CASSPRQGAVTEAFF	TGTGCCAGCAGCCCCCGACAGGGGGCCGTCACTGAAGCTTTCTTT
-	TRBV18	TRBJ1-4	TRBD1	CASSPGQVNEKLFF	TGTGCCAGCTCACCCGGACAGGTTAATGAAAAACTGTTTTTT
many	TRBV12-5	TRBJ2-1	TRBD1	CASGLALDRVTVPYNEQFF	TGTGCTAGTGGTTTGGCCCTCGACAGGGTGACCGTCCCTTACAATGAGCAGTTCTTC
-	TRBV6-6	TRBJ1-2	-	CASSFRTSDGYTF	TGTGCCAGCAGTTTCCGGACTTCTGATGGCTACACCTTC
many	TRBV20-1	TRBJ1-5	-	CSARAGTLDQPQHF	TGCAGTGCTAGAGCTGGGACACTTGATCAGCCCCAGCATTTT
-	TRBV12-3/TRBV12-4	TRBJ1-4	-	CASCLGYRGGPTNEKLFF	TGTGCCAGCTGTTTGGGTTACAGAGGGGGACCAACTAATGAAAAACTGTTTTTT
many	TRBV14	TRBJ2-2	TRBD2	CASSQELAGAGELFF	TGCGCCAGCAGCCAAGAGCTAGCGGGAGCCGGGGAGCTGTTTTTT
many	TRBV12-3/TRBV12-4	TRBJ2-5	-	CASSPGVGFETQYF	TGTGCCAGCAGTCCAGGGGTAGGATTTGAGACCCAGTACTTC
-	TRBV20-1	TRBJ2-5	TRBD2	CSALGRSGETQYF	TGCAGTGCTCTCGGGAGGAGCGGGGAGACCCAGTACTTC
few	TRBV14	TRBJ1-5	-	CASSQDFDQPQHF	TGTGCCAGCAGCCAAGATTTCGATCAGCCCCAGCATTTT
few	TRBV5-1	TRBJ1-4	TRBD1	CASSLATQGAEKLFF	TGCGCCAGCAGCCTGGCCACACAGGGGGCTGAAAAACTGTTTTTT
-	TRBV29-1	TRBJ2-2	-	CSALGVPGELFF	TGCAGCGCCCTCGGTGTGCCCGGGGAGCTGTTTTTT
few	TRBV5-8	TRBJ1-5	TRBD1	CASSLTGGAGNQPQHF	TGTGCCAGCAGCCTGACAGGGGGAGCGGGCAATCAGCCCCAGCATTTT
-	TRBV24-1	TRBJ2-1	TRBD2	CATSDLTSGSYNEQFF	TGTGCCACCAGTGATTTGACTAGCGGCTCCTACAATGAGCAGTTCTTC
few	TRBV5-4	TRBJ2-1	-	CASSLSGGRIVSEQFF	TGTGCCAGCAGCTTGTCTGGTGGGAGGATTGTCTCTGAGCAGTTCTTC
-	TRBV7-2	TRBJ1-1	-	CASSFQTGMNTEAFF	TGTGCCAGCAGCTTCCAGACAGGAATGAACACTGAAGCTTTCTTT
many	TRBV29-1	TRBJ1-3	-	CSVRFSGEGNTIYF	TGCAGCGTTCGCTTCAGCGGTGAAGGAAACACCATATATTTT
-	TRBV6-4	TRBJ2-1	-	CASRRDSNYNEQFF	TGTGCCAGCAGGCGGGACAGTAATTACAATGAGCAGTTCTTC
many	TRBV29-1	TRBJ2-2	TRBD1	CSAAGQVFTGELFF	TGCAGCGCTGCGGGACAGGTCTTCACCGGGGAGCTGTTTTTT
-	TRBV11-2	TRBJ2-2	-	CASRSISGVVAGELFF	TGTGCCAGCAGGTCAATTTCAGGGGTGGTGGCCGGGGAGCTGTTTTTT
few	TRBV20-1	TRBJ1-5	-	CSASSGLGNQPQHF	TGCAGTGCTTCCTCCGGGTTGGGCAATCAGCCCCAGCATTTT
-	TRBV5-6	TRBJ2-7	-	CASSQTGPKQYF	TGTGCCAGCAGCCAGACAGGACCAAAGCAGTACTTC
few	TRBV19	TRBJ2-1	TRBD2	CASSPPPAGGREQFF	TGTGCCAGTAGTCCCCCTCCCGCGGGAGGGAGGGAGCAGTTCTTC
few	TRBV5-6	TRBJ2-1	TRBD1	CASSPDRGARNEQFF	TGTGCCAGCAGCCCGGACAGGGGGGCAAGGAATGAGCAGTTCTTC